Listed here are 23 T cell receptor beta chains from one sample, sequenced in a study of cytomegalovirus exposure and HLA in healthy donors. The PCR made use of 60 Vbeta and 13 Jbeta primers. Sequencing used immunoSEQ multiplex PCR; TCRdb keeps in-frame clones, though not all of them. This table has more than 150,000 clones, around four fifths appearing once. Sequences were obtained from PBMCs. These receptors were collected from a male donor in good health and CMV-seronegative.

The chain couples TRBV27 to TRBJ1-2; D remains unclear. Trimming removed 5 bases at V and 2 bases at J, with 12 bases between. This CDR3 has 14 residues. Germline-derived CDR1 and CDR2 are MNHEY and SMNVEV (reference sequence). For the CDR3, the DNA is TGTGCCAGCAGTCCTCGCGGGCCCAACTATGGCTACACCTTC. It is translated as CASSPRGPNYGYTF.

The rearrangement uses TRBV6-1 and TRBJ2-7; 9 positions agree with TRBD2. The CDR3 is 14 residues long. V dropped 7 bases and J dropped 4; count of bases not matched to a gene: 8. Germline assignment: CDR1 MNHNS and CDR2 SASEGT. In DNA, the CDR3 is TGTGCCAGCACCGAGACTAGCGGAGCATACGAGCAGTACTTC. Residues: CASTETSGAYEQYF.

This chain connects TRBV18 to TRBJ1-2, with a weak D call TRBD1 (5 bases). Trimming removed 3 bases from V and 5 bases from J, with 13 bases in between. The CDR3 loop spans 14 amino acids. Germline V gene lookup returns CDR1 KGHSH and CDR2 LQKENI. CDR3 sequence: CASSPGQGEYGYTF. As DNA, the CDR3 is TGTGCCAGCTCACCTGGTCAGGGTGAGTATGGCTACACCTTC.

About this clone: The conserved final phenylalanine or tryptophan is absent from the CDR3, which likely points to a read error. The gene calls are TRBV5-1 and TRBJ2-7; TRBD1 is a possible D gene (6 bases). V was pared by 1 base and J by 1 base, with 12 bases between. The CDR3 loop spans 15 amino acids. CDR1 is SGHRS, CDR2 YFSETQ, per germline. For the CDR3, the DNA is TGCGCCAGCAGCTTGATAGGGGGTGGATCCTACGAGCAGTACCTC. Its translation: CASSLIGGGSYEQYL.

This clone occurred once. The rearrangement joins TRBV7-8 to TRBJ2-6; 9 bases are a match to TRBD1. Trimming took 5 bases from V and 7 from J; bases not matched to a gene: 9. Germline CDR1 SGHVS, CDR2 FQNEAQ. This CDR3 comprises 16 residues. This CDR3 reads CASSPPGTGKANVLTF. The CDR3 nucleotides are TGTGCCAGCAGCCCGCCCGGGACAGGGAAAGCCAACGTCCTGACTTTC. Full variable domain (rest looked up from reference TRBV7-8 and TRBJ2-6): GAGVSQSPRYKVAKRGQDVALRCDPISGHVSLFWYQQALGQGPEFLTYFQNEAQLDKSGLPSDRFFAERPEGSVSTLKIQRTQQEDSAVYLCASSPPGTGKANVLTFGAGSRLTVL.

The chain links TRBV7-2 to TRBJ2-7; maybe TRBD1 (6 bases). Trimming cost V 3 bases and J 3 bases, with 12 bases left between them. The CDR3 runs to 14 residues. Germline lookup yields CDR1 SGHTA and CDR2 FQGNSA. CDR3 in amino acids: CASSFSGARYEQYF. CDR3 in DNA: TGTGCCAGCAGCTTTTCAGGGGCTCGCTACGAGCAGTACTTC.

This chain uses TRBV29-1 with TRBJ2-7; 12 bases match TRBD1. Germline V CDR1 and CDR2: SQVTM, ANQGSEA. CDR3 length: 15 residues. The V and J ends lost 7 bases and 3 bases, in that order; junction bases with no gene match: 10. The CDR3: CSAKGGQGAFYEQYF. The CDR3 DNA sequence: TGCAGCGCCAAGGGGGGACAGGGGGCGTTCTACGAGCAGTACTTC.

The genes are TRBV7-2 and TRBJ1-1, with TRBD1 matching over 11 bases. Germline V gene data show CDR1 as SGHTA and CDR2 as FQGNSA. J lost 1 base, V lost 4 bases, and 8 bases had no gene match. This CDR3 is built from 17 residues. The DNA for the CDR3 is TGTGCCAGCAGCTACCGGGACAGGGGGTTGGCGAACACTGAAGCTTTCTTT. Its protein is CASSYRDRGLANTEAFF.

The chain couples TRBV5-4 to TRBJ2-5; possibly TRBD2 for D (7 bases). V lost 5 bases, J lost 1 base, and 12 bases lay in between. Per the germline V gene, CDR1 is SGHNT and CDR2 is YYREEE (reference sequence). This CDR3 comprises 14 residues. CDR3 DNA sequence: TGTGCCAGCAGTCGAGGGGGGGGCCAAGAGACCCAGTACTTC. Translating gives CASSRGGGQETQYF.

V and J are TRBV7-9 and TRBJ2-2; 8 bases are a match to TRBD2. Germline lookup yields CDR1 SEHNR and CDR2 FQNEAQ (reference sequence). The CDR3 has 17 amino acids. Trimming cost V 5 bases and J 7 bases; bases outside gene matches: 15. Here the CDR3 DNA reads TGTGCCAGCAGCCCCCCGGGAGCGGGAGAAGACAGCGGGGAGCTGTTTTTT. This codes for CASSPPGAGEDSGELFF.

The chain recombines TRBV28 with TRBJ2-5; D is perhaps TRBD1 (6 bases). TRBJ2-7 explains the end of the DNA better; the J call may be wrong. The CDR3 consists of 14 residues. CDR1 MDHEN and CDR2 SYDVKM come from the germline V gene. CDR3 bases: TGTGCCAGCAGTCCCGGGACAAGAGCTTACGAGCAGTACTTC. It encodes CASSPGTRAYEQYF.

Concerning this clone: Other DNA sequences in the same sample also yield this CDR3. V and J are TRBV6-6 and TRBJ2-7; 10 bases are a match to TRBD2. This CDR3 region has 15 residues. Unmatched junction bases numbered 5, after V lost 2 bases and J lost 4 bases. In germline, CDR1 is MNHNY, CDR2 SVGAGI (reference sequence). CDR3 residues: CASSYPLAGAYEQYF. CDR3 coding DNA: TGTGCCAGCAGTTACCCCCTAGCGGGAGCGTACGAGCAGTACTTC.

The chain recombines TRBV5-4 with TRBJ2-5, with 7 bases aligning to TRBD1. The germline gives CDR1 SGHNT, CDR2 YYREEE (reference sequence). The CDR3 is 14 amino acids. With 4 bases clipped from V and 2 bases from J, the junction kept 5 bases outside the gene matches. This CDR3 reads CASSRGTAQETQYF. CDR3 nucleotides: TGTGCCAGCAGCAGGGGGACAGCACAAGAGACCCAGTACTTC.

The DNA of the CDR3 is TGTGCCAGCAGTTCCCGGGTCCATAATTCACCCCTCCACTTT. This sequence encodes CASSSRVHNSPLHF. The chain has TRBV6-5 and TRBJ1-6; D remains ambiguous. V shed 4 bases and J shed 5 bases, with 9 bases lying between them. There are 14 residues in the CDR3. Per germline, CDR1 MNHEY and CDR2 SVGAGI.

On this clone itself: Distinct nucleotide sequences in the sample also encode this CDR3. The chain combines TRBV5-1 with TRBJ1-2, with TRBD1 matching 11 bases. The CDR3 consists of 13 residues. Germline V gene data show CDR1 as SGHRS and CDR2 as YFSETQ. V was pared by 4 bases and J by 10 bases, with 6 bases of the junction left unmatched. The CDR3 loop is CASSLGQGAVYTF. CDR3 DNA sequence: TGCGCCAGCAGCCTAGGACAGGGGGCTGTCTACACCTTC.

The rearrangement joins TRBV29-1 to TRBJ2-3, with D perhaps TRBD2 (5 bases). Germline loops: CDR1 SQVTM, CDR2 ANQGSEA. The V gene lost 6 bases and the J gene lost 7 bases, with 20 bases spanning the gap. CDR3 size: 14 residues. CDR3 in amino acids: CSVTDGRGWNTQYF. The CDR3 bases are TGCAGCGTAACCGACGGACGGGGATGGAATACGCAGTATTTT.

The chain combines TRBV12-5 with TRBJ1-1; D ambiguous. Germline-derived CDR1 and CDR2 are LGHNT and FRNRAP. The V gene lost 6 bases and the J gene lost 8 bases, with 13 bases spanning the gap. The CDR3 has 12 residues. CDR3 bases: TGTGCTAGTGGCATACACGAGGTGGAAGCTTTCTTT. It is translated as CASGIHEVEAFF.

This sequence joins TRBV5-6 and TRBJ2-7; D perhaps matches TRBD1 (6 bases). V was pared by 4 bases and J by 1 base, with 18 bases between. Germline loops: CDR1 SGHDT, CDR2 YYEEEE. The CDR3 is made up of 16 amino acids. CDR3 amino acids: CASSEGQGFNSYEQYF. CDR3 DNA: TGTGCCAGCAGCGAGGGGCAGGGGTTCAATTCCTACGAGCAGTACTTC.

The chain employs TRBV5-1 and TRBJ2-5, with 9 bases fitting TRBD2. The CDR3 totals 15 residues. Germline lookup yields CDR1 SGHRS and CDR2 YFSETQ. V gave up 0 bases and J gave up 3 bases; unmatched junction bases: 3. CDR3 nucleotides: TGCGCCAGCAGCTTGGGGGAGCGGGAGGAAGAGACCCAGTACTTC. Its translation is CASSLGEREEETQYF.

The rearrangement uses TRBV19 and TRBJ1-1; no firm D call. Germline CDR1 and CDR2: LNHDA and SQIVND (reference sequence). This CDR3 has 14 amino acids. The V end was cut by 5 bases, the J end by 1 base, with 11 bases between. In nucleotides, the CDR3 is TGTGCCAGTAGTCTCCGAGGGCAGAACACTGAAGCTTTCTTT. The encoded protein is CASSLRGQNTEAFF.

There are a few counts of this clone. The chain links TRBV18 to TRBJ1-4; TRBD1 matches at 9 bases. CDR3 length: 13 residues. Germline V gene lookup returns CDR1 KGHSH and CDR2 LQKENI. Unmatched junction bases numbered 0, after V lost 5 bases and J lost 5 bases. In DNA, the CDR3 is TGTGCCAGCTCAGGACAGGGGAATGAAAAACTGTTTTTT. This sequence encodes CASSGQGNEKLFF.

The CDR3 here is CASSLNTGIEKLFF. DNA of the CDR3: TGTGCCAGCAGCTTAAATACGGGGATTGAAAAACTGTTTTTT. This sequence joins TRBV7-6 and TRBJ1-4; D gene ambiguous. V lost 2 bases and J lost 7, with 11 bases in between. Germline V lookup: CDR1 SGHVS, CDR2 FNYEAQ. This CDR3 is 14 amino acids long.

As concerns this clone: The germline gene is not matched at one end of the junction; a read error may be the cause. This chain joins TRBV7-9 and TRBJ1-2; a possible D gene is TRBD1 (5 bases). The germline V gene has CDR1 SEHNR and CDR2 FQNEAQ (reference sequence). CDR3 length: 15 amino acids. Here the CDR3 DNA reads TGTTCCAGCAGCTTAGATGCTGCAGGGAACTATGGCTACACCTTC. This sequence encodes CSSSLDAAGNYGYTF.